The clone carrying this T cell receptor (beta chain) was observed a handful of times. What it recognizes is unknown. Per germline, CDR1 SNHLY and CDR2 FYNNEI. The CDR3 contains 14 residues. The junction had 2 bases not matched to a gene; V was cut back by 3 bases and J by 5 bases. This specimen comes from a study of cytomegalovirus exposure and HLA in healthy donors. Overall study results and limits: The authors confirmed in vitro that a few CMV-associated chains were specific for CMV antigens. Cytomegalovirus association was assigned to 150 to 200 TCR beta chains.

PCR used 60 Vbeta primers and 13 Jbeta primers. The repertoire was sequenced with immunoSEQ multiplex PCR; TCRdb's copy has only in-frame clones and lacks some. Of 160,000 or so clones in the sample, about 75% were seen once. The sequenced sample consisted of PBMCs. This chain joins TRBV2 and TRBJ1-1; 11 bases align to TRBD1. The clonotype comes from a female donor in good health and CMV-seronegative. The CDR3 spells CASSEGQGGTEAFF. DNA for the CDR3: TGTGCCAGCAGTGAGGGACAGGGGGGGACTGAAGCTTTCTTT.